These T cell receptor beta chains were read from a single sample in a study of glioma-infiltrating T cells after dendritic cell vaccination. Repertoires were generated with immunoSEQ multiplex PCR, while TCRdb's copy carries only in-frame clones and drops some. The sample includes around 23,000 clones, about 90% of them seen just once. Sequences were derived from blood, sampled after dendritic cell vaccination. Every receptor here comes from a human donor with glioblastoma. Both conserved end residues are part of each CDR3. D genes are given only for firm matches. Clone size is not always given. Where it is, it says once, few, many or a class for expanded clones.

j_call: TRBJ1-5; clone_size: -; d_call: -; v_call: TRBV18; cdr3_aa: CASSQLPMSSNQPQHF; cdr3_nt: TGTGCCAGCTCTCAACTACCCATGTCTAGCAATCAGCCCCAGCATTTT
j_call: TRBJ2-7; clone_size: once; d_call: -; v_call: TRBV7-2; cdr3_aa: CASTYTVDGVSYEQYF; cdr3_nt: TGTGCCAGCACCTACACAGTGGACGGGGTCTCCTACGAGCAGTACTTC
j_call: TRBJ1-1; clone_size: -; d_call: TRBD1; v_call: TRBV30; cdr3_aa: CAGGDRGRPVNTEAFF; cdr3_nt: TGTGCCGGAGGGGACAGGGGGCGACCAGTGAACACTGAAGCTTTCTTT
j_call: TRBJ1-1; clone_size: -; d_call: -; v_call: TRBV10-1; cdr3_aa: CASSRDTNTEAFF; cdr3_nt: TGCGCCAGCAGCCGGGACACGAACACTGAAGCTTTCTTT
j_call: TRBJ1-1; clone_size: few; d_call: -; v_call: TRBV29-1; cdr3_aa: CSVGGGGFEAFF; cdr3_nt: TGCAGCGTTGGTGGGGGGGGGTTTGAAGCTTTCTTT
j_call: TRBJ2-1; clone_size: -; d_call: TRBD2; v_call: TRBV9; cdr3_aa: CASSVRTGGGAGEQFF; cdr3_nt: TGTGCCAGCAGCGTAAGGACGGGCGGGGGGGCAGGTGAGCAGTTCTTC
j_call: TRBJ2-3; clone_size: -; d_call: -; v_call: TRBV7-2; cdr3_aa: CASSSRGSATDTQYF; cdr3_nt: TGTGCCAGCAGCTCAAGAGGTTCAGCCACAGATACGCAGTATTTT
j_call: TRBJ2-3; clone_size: -; d_call: TRBD2; v_call: TRBV7-2; cdr3_aa: CASSGGGTSVPYF; cdr3_nt: TGTGCCAGCAGCGGAGGAGGGACTAGCGTTCCGTATTTT
j_call: TRBJ2-1; clone_size: -; d_call: -; v_call: TRBV11-2; cdr3_aa: CASTPGGRVWFF; cdr3_nt: TGTGCCAGCACCCCGGGGGGCCGGGTTTGGTTCTTC
j_call: TRBJ1-5; clone_size: -; d_call: -; v_call: TRBV6-6; cdr3_aa: CASIRTGDQPQHF; cdr3_nt: TGTGCCAGCATTCGGACCGGGGATCAGCCCCAGCATTTT
j_call: TRBJ1-2; clone_size: -; d_call: -; v_call: TRBV12-2; cdr3_aa: CASRLARRPADGYTF; cdr3_nt: TGTGCAAGTCGCTTAGCGCGACGGCCAGCGGATGGCTACACCTTC
j_call: TRBJ2-3; clone_size: -; d_call: TRBD2; v_call: TRBV5-1; cdr3_aa: CASSQSGGPTDTQYF; cdr3_nt: TGCGCCAGCAGCCAGAGCGGGGGGCCCACAGATACGCAGTATTTT
j_call: TRBJ1-6; clone_size: few; d_call: TRBD1; v_call: TRBV10-3; cdr3_aa: CAISAGDRGPSPLHF; cdr3_nt: TGTGCCATCAGTGCGGGGGACAGGGGGCCCTCACCCCTCCACTTT
j_call: TRBJ2-1; clone_size: -; d_call: TRBD1; v_call: TRBV6-5; cdr3_aa: CASNRQGLGVNEQFF; cdr3_nt: TGTGCCAGCAACAGACAGGGGCTGGGGGTCAATGAGCAGTTCTTC
j_call: TRBJ2-1; clone_size: -; d_call: -; v_call: TRBV28; cdr3_aa: CASRRDLAEQFF; cdr3_nt: TGTGCCAGCAGGCGGGACCTCGCTGAGCAGTTCTTC
j_call: TRBJ2-6; clone_size: -; d_call: -; v_call: TRBV2; cdr3_aa: CASRNTGSGANVLTF; cdr3_nt: TGTGCCAGCAGGAACACAGGGTCTGGGGCCAACGTCCTGACTTTC